Listed below are T cell receptor beta chains from one sample, sequenced in a study of CD4+ T cells in melanoma. Here immunoSEQ multiplex PCR was the method, and the copy in TCRdb shows in-frame clones only, minus some. The data hold some 15,000 clones, with roughly 83% observed a single time. The sequenced material came from cells from a culture (not recorded whether cultured in vitro). These receptors originate from a human donor with melanoma. CDR3s include the opening cysteine and the closing phenylalanine or tryptophan. A D gene is named only where the DNA matches it firmly. Only part of the rows carry a size: once, few, many, or a class if the clone is expanded.

v_gene	abundance	d_gene	j_gene	CDR3nt	CDR3aa
TRBV4-1	once	NA	TRBJ2-3	TGCGCCAGCAGCCAAGTCGTCCGAGTAAGGGGTCGGACAGATACGCAGTATTTT	CASSQVVRVRGRTDTQYF
TRBV6-5	NA	TRBD1	TRBJ1-2	TGTGCCAGCAGACAGGGGCTTCTCCGGGGTTATGGCTACACCTTC	CASRQGLLRGYGYTF
TRBV19	NA	NA	TRBJ2-7	TGTGCCAGTAGTACCCTCCTGGGTAGCTCCTACGAGCAGTACTTC	CASSTLLGSSYEQYF
TRBV19	few	NA	TRBJ2-7	TGTGCCAGTACCCGGACGGTAACGACCTACGAGCAGTACTTC	CASTRTVTTYEQYF
TRBV5-1	NA	NA	TRBJ2-7	TGCGCCAGCAGCTATGACCGCGAGCAGTACTTC	CASSYDREQYF
TRBV11-1	NA	NA	TRBJ2-4	TGTGCCAGCAGCCCCTTGGCCAAAAACATTCAGTACTTC	CASSPLAKNIQYF
TRBV5-4	NA	NA	TRBJ1-1	TGTGCCAGCAGCTTGTGCGAGCGGTTGAACACTGAAGCTTTCTTT	CASSLCERLNTEAFF
TRBV5-1	once	NA	TRBJ2-6	TGCGCCAGCAGCTTGGGAGGGACGGATACCTCTGGGGCCAACGTCCTGACTTTC	CASSLGGTDTSGANVLTF
TRBV6-6	NA	NA	TRBJ1-2	TGTGCCAGCAGTTACGGCAGGGCCTATGGCTACACCTTC	CASSYGRAYGYTF
TRBV2	NA	NA	TRBJ2-6	TGTGCCAGCAGTGTTGGTCTCCGGCGGACCGACACCTCTGGGGCCAACGTCCTGACTTTC	CASSVGLRRTDTSGANVLTF
TRBV29-1	NA	NA	TRBJ1-1	TGCAGCGTTATCCCAGGGAATTTGGGGAGTACTGAAGCTTTCTTT	CSVIPGNLGSTEAFF
TRBV7-3	NA	TRBD2	TRBJ2-1	TGTGCCAGCAGCTTAAACCTAGCGGGGGCTCGTGAGCAGTTCTTC	CASSLNLAGAREQFF
TRBV19	few	TRBD1	TRBJ1-5	TGTGCCAGTAGTATCTACGGGACAGGGCGACTCCAGCCCCAGCATTTT	CASSIYGTGRLQPQHF
TRBV6-1	NA	NA	TRBJ2-1	TGTGCCAGCAGTGGCCTTGGGTGGGGAAGCGGTGAGCAGTTCTTC	CASSGLGWGSGEQFF
TRBV6-1	NA	TRBD1	TRBJ2-3	TGTGCCAGCGCTCGAGGACAGGGGGTCACAGATACGCAGTATTTT	CASARGQGVTDTQYF
TRBV11-1	NA	TRBD1	TRBJ1-1	TGTGCCAGCAGCCCTGGATCAGGGGGCCGTACTGAAGCTTTCTTT	CASSPGSGGRTEAFF
TRBV19	NA	NA	TRBJ1-2	TGTGCCAGTAGTATAGCGGCCAGGGGAAACTATGGCTACACCTTC	CASSIAARGNYGYTF
TRBV4-2	few	NA	TRBJ1-2	TGTGCCAGCAGCCAGGCGTTATATGGCTACACCTTC	CASSQALYGYTF
TRBV7-2	once	TRBD2	TRBJ2-7	TGTGCCAGCAGCTTAGAGGCGCTAGCGGGGGTGGGGTCCGAGCAGTACTTC	CASSLEALAGVGSEQYF
TRBV7-2	NA	TRBD1	TRBJ1-1	TGTGCCAGCAGCTTAGCTCGGTTGACAGGGAAGAGGAACACTGAAGCTTTCTTT	CASSLARLTGKRNTEAFF
TRBV20-1	NA	NA	TRBJ1-4	TGCAGTGCTAGACAGAATGAAAAACTGTTTTTT	CSARQNEKLFF
TRBV10-2	few	NA	TRBJ1-5	TGCGCCAGCAGTGAGTCTGACGGCAATCAGCCCCAGCATTTT	CASSESDGNQPQHF
TRBV6-1	NA	NA	TRBJ2-4	TGTGCCAGCAGTTCTGACAGGTTGAAAAACATTCAGTACTTC	CASSSDRLKNIQYF
TRBV7-9	NA	NA	TRBJ2-1	TGTGCCAGCAGCTCCCCGGGGGCCGGGACAGTGCTTTTCTTC	CASSSPGAGTVLFF
TRBV6-6	NA	NA	TRBJ1-5	TGTGCCAGCAGGGGGGGCCTCGGCAATCAGCCCCAGCATTTT	CASRGGLGNQPQHF
TRBV19	NA	NA	TRBJ1-3	TGTGCCAGTAGTGACTGGAGGGATTCAAACACCATATATTTT	CASSDWRDSNTIYF
TRBV5-1	NA	TRBD1	TRBJ2-5	TGCGCCAGCAGCTTGGCACCAGACAGGGATGAGACCCAGTACTTC	CASSLAPDRDETQYF
TRBV6-5	medium-sized	NA	TRBJ1-4	TGTGCCAGCAGTTACTCGAAGGGGAGTAATGAAAAACTGTTTTTT	CASSYSKGSNEKLFF
TRBV15	NA	TRBD1	TRBJ1-2	TGTGCCACCAGGCTCACGACAGGGGATGGCACAGGCTACACCTTC	CATRLTTGDGTGYTF
TRBV2	NA	NA	TRBJ1-5	TGTGCCAGCAGTGACGGGAATCAGCCCCAGCATTTT	CASSDGNQPQHF
TRBV4-2	NA	TRBD1	TRBJ2-7	TGTGCCAGCAGCCAGGGGACAGGGGAGGTTAGGCAGTACTTC	CASSQGTGEVRQYF
TRBV2	NA	NA	TRBJ2-2	TGTGCCAGCAGACGGTTGGGGGAATCCACCGGGGAGCTGTTTTTT	CASRRLGESTGELFF
TRBV27	NA	TRBD2	TRBJ2-1	TGTGCCAGCACCATGGGGGAGCGGGGGACCCCTGGCAATGAGCAGTTCTTC	CASTMGERGTPGNEQFF
TRBV12-5	few	NA	TRBJ1-5	TGTGCTAGCCGCCGCGAATCGCCCCCCGATCAGCCCCAGCATTTT	CASRRESPPDQPQHF
TRBV29-1	NA	NA	TRBJ1-2	TGCAGCGTTCCCCGGGCAGGGCCCACTAACTATGGCTACACCTTC	CSVPRAGPTNYGYTF
TRBV7-9	NA	NA	TRBJ1-2	TGTGCCAGCAGCTTGGATACAGGCTGGGGCTACACCTTC	CASSLDTGWGYTF
TRBV5-1	few	TRBD1	TRBJ2-1	TGCGCCAGCAGACGGACAGGGTCCACATCGATCTCCTACAATGAGCAGTTCTTC	CASRRTGSTSISYNEQFF
TRBV10-2	NA	NA	TRBJ1-5	TGCGCCAGCAGTGTCAAGGGGCATCAGCCCCAGCATTTT	CASSVKGHQPQHF
TRBV7-8	NA	TRBD2	TRBJ2-7	TGTGCCAGCAGCCGACTAGCGGAGTCGGATGGGCAGTACTTC	CASSRLAESDGQYF
TRBV5-1	NA	TRBD1	TRBJ2-5	TGCGCCAGCAGCTCGACAGGGGGGTACCAAGAGACCCAGTACTTC	CASSSTGGYQETQYF
TRBV5-1	NA	TRBD2	TRBJ2-3	TGCGCCAGCAGCTTGGCGACTAGCAGCACAGATACGCAGTATTTT	CASSLATSSTDTQYF
TRBV2	NA	TRBD2	TRBJ2-1	TGTGCCAGCAATCCTAGCGGGAAAAACTACAATGAGCAGTTCTTC	CASNPSGKNYNEQFF
TRBV2	NA	NA	TRBJ1-1	TGTGCCAGCAGTGAGTGGATTACGAGCACTGAAGCTTTCTTT	CASSEWITSTEAFF
TRBV7-8	NA	NA	TRBJ2-2	TGTGCCAGCAGGCAGGGTCAGGGGACCGGGGAGCTGTTTTTT	CASRQGQGTGELFF
TRBV4-1	NA	NA	TRBJ2-1	TGCGCCAGCAGCCAAGTGTCAGGATACAATGAGCAGTTCTTC	CASSQVSGYNEQFF
TRBV5-1	NA	NA	TRBJ1-1	TGCGCCAGCAGCTTGTTAATCGGGACTAACACTGAAGCTTTCTTT	CASSLLIGTNTEAFF
TRBV28	NA	NA	TRBJ1-1	TGTGCCACAGGACGGCCGGGGGTCCCTGAAGCTTTCTTT	CATGRPGVPEAFF
TRBV9	NA	NA	TRBJ2-2	TGTGCCAGCAGCGTAGAGTCAATTGTTGTGGGGGGCCAAGAACAGAACACCGGGGAGCTGTTTTTT	CASSVESIVVGGQEQNTGELFF
TRBV2	NA	TRBD1	TRBJ1-1	TGTGCCAGCAGGGCCGGGACAGGGGTGGCTGAAGCTTTCTTT	CASRAGTGVAEAFF
TRBV6-1	NA	TRBD1	TRBJ1-3	TGTGCCAGCAGTGAAGCGCTAACAGGGGGCGGAAACACCATATATTTT	CASSEALTGGGNTIYF
TRBV18	NA	TRBD1	TRBJ2-2	TGTGCCAGCTCACCTGGGACAGGTCGGACCGGGGAGCTGTTTTTT	CASSPGTGRTGELFF
TRBV6-1	NA	NA	TRBJ1-4	TGTGCCAGCAGCGCGCTACAGGTGTCCGGTGAAAAACTGTTTTTT	CASSALQVSGEKLFF
TRBV18	NA	NA	TRBJ2-3	TGTGCCAGCTCACCGACCAAAGTGATGACAAGGGGCACAGATACGCAGTATTTT	CASSPTKVMTRGTDTQYF
TRBV2	NA	NA	TRBJ2-5	TGTGCCAGTAGTCTCGAGAAAGAGACCCAGTACTTC	CASSLEKETQYF